This entry concerns a single T cell receptor (beta chain). Its antigen is undetermined. This sample stems from a study of CD8+ T cells in alopecia areata. Whole-study findings and limits: Affected lesional scalp, above all in alopecia totalis/universalis, was more clonal than normal scalp.

Separation by sorting yielded CD4+ and CD8+ T cells from PBMCs. Sequencing templates came from extracted RNA that was reverse transcribed into cDNA. Some clones are missing from TCRdb's copy, which holds only in-frame ones; the method was immunoSEQ multiplex PCR. Counted here are some 130,000 clones, roughly 50% occurring once; the ten biggest clones make up around 20%. This CDR3 has 12 residues. V was pared by 4 bases and J by 7 bases, with 8 bases between. Germline CDR1 reads SNHLY; CDR2 reads FYNNEI. The V gene is TRBV2, the J gene TRBJ1-5; D is undetermined. The sequenced sample was CD8+ T cells sorted from blood, obtained at week 0. This receptor was obtained from a human donor with alopecia areata. As DNA, the CDR3 is TGTGCCAGCAGTGCAAAGGCGCAGCCCCAGCATTTT. As protein: CASSAKAQPQHF.